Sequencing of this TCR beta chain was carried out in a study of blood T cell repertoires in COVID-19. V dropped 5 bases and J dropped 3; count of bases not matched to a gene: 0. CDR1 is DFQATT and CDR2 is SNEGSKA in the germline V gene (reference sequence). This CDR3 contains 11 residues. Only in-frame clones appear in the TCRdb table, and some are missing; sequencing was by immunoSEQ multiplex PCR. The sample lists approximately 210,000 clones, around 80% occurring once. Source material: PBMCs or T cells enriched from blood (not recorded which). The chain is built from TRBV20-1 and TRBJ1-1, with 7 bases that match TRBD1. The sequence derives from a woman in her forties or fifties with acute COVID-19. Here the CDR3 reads CSAQGDTEAFF. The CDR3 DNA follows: TGCAGTGCTCAGGGGGACACTGAAGCTTTCTTT.